Presented here are 17 T cell receptor beta chains from one specimen sequenced in a study of T cells after yellow fever vaccination. Using its own MiXCR run on the 5' RACE reads, TCRdb lists one record per CDR3 protein. The data contain some 340,000 distinct CDR3 sequences, about 10% of them singletons. The sample consisted of CD4+ T cells sorted from PBMCs, taken 45 days after the yellow fever booster vaccination. These receptor sequences come from a young man who received the YFV17D yellow fever vaccine.

This clonotype was detected a few times. The CDR3 sequence: CASSLAGTSYEQYF. The CDR3 nucleotides are TGTGCCAGCAGCTTAGCAGGGACCTCCTACGAGCAGTACTTC. This chain links TRBV7-2 with TRBJ2-7, with D tentatively TRBD1 or TRBD2 (5 bases each). The V gene's germline CDR1 is SGHTA and CDR2 FQGNSA. CDR3 length equals 14 residues. Trimming removed 0 bases at V and 0 bases at J, with 6 bases between.

This clonotype was detected only a few times. This may stem from a read error, because a much larger clone lies one nucleotide away. The chain uses TRBV7-9 and TRBJ2-5; no firm D call. V was cut by 4 bases and J by 3 bases, with 3 bases left in between. The CDR3 runs 11 residues. Germline CDR1 SEHNR, CDR2 FQNEAQ (reference sequence). The CDR3 DNA reads TGTGCCAGCAGCTACAAAGAGACCCAGTACTTC. Translating it yields CASSYKETQYF. The variable domain in full, with the rest retrieved from reference TRBV7-9 and TRBJ2-5, is DTGVSQNPRHKITKRGQNVTFRCDPISEHNRLYWYRQTLGQGPEFLTYFQNEAQLEKSRLLSDRFSAERPKGSFSTLEIQRTEQGDSAMYLCASSYKETQYFGPGTRLLVL.

The chain links TRBV7-9 to TRBJ1-6, with 9 bases lining up with TRBD1. After removal of 5 bases from V and 10 bases from J, the junction contained 9 bases not matched to a gene. The CDR3 is 15 residues long. Germline loops: CDR1 SEHNR, CDR2 FQNEAQ (reference sequence). The DNA of the CDR3 is TGTGCCAGCAGCAATCGGGACAGGGACGGATCACCCCTCCACTTT. It codes for CASSNRDRDGSPLHF.

There are a few counts of this clonotype. The chain is built from TRBV5-1 and TRBJ1-3; D ambiguous. The CDR3 spans 15 residues. The V gene's germline CDR1 is SGHRS and CDR2 YFSETQ. Trimming took 0 bases from V and 0 from J, leaving 7 bases between them. The CDR3 protein is CASSLATNSGNTIYF. DNA of the CDR3: TGCGCCAGCAGCTTGGCCACCAACTCTGGAAACACCATATATTTT.

This clonotype was seen a few times. The chain employs TRBV6-5 and TRBJ1-4; no clear D gene. The V gene's germline CDR1 is MNHEY and CDR2 SVGAGI. Deletions cut 5 bases from V and 5 bases from J, with 18 bases between. This CDR3 comprises 16 residues. The CDR3, as DNA: TGTGCCAGCAGTCCCCTTTTAGGGATCTTGAATGAAAAACTGTTTTTT. This encodes CASSPLLGILNEKLFF.

The rearrangement joins TRBV6-4 to TRBJ2-5, with TRBD1 as a possible D gene (5 bases). This CDR3 spans 15 amino acids. Germline V lookup: CDR1 MRHNA, CDR2 SNTAGT. V was shortened by 3 bases and J by 5 bases, with 16 bases between the two germline ends. The CDR3 DNA sequence: TGTGCCAGCAGTGAAAGTGCAGGGCTGGGGGAGACCCAGTACTTC. Its protein is CASSESAGLGETQYF.

The gene calls are TRBV7-2 and TRBJ2-3; D perhaps matches TRBD2 (6 bases). Trimming removed 8 bases at V and 0 bases at J, with 15 bases between. The CDR3 length is 15 residues. Germline V lookup: CDR1 SGHTA, CDR2 FQGNSA. The CDR3 sequence is CASGKLSGSTDTQYF. In DNA form, the CDR3 reads TGTGCCAGCGGCAAACTCAGCGGGAGCACAGATACGCAGTATTTT.

This clonotype was detected a few times. The genes are TRBV9 and TRBJ2-7, with no clear D. This CDR3 contains 12 residues. V was shortened by 2 bases and J by 9 bases, with 12 bases between the two germline ends. CDR1 and CDR2 (germline): SGDLS, YYNGEE. As DNA, the CDR3 is TGTGCCAGCAGCGTTCAAAAGGCACGGCAGTACGTC. This gives the protein CASSVQKARQYV.

This clonotype was seen ten or more times. The chain recombines TRBV20-1 with TRBJ1-1; tentatively, D is TRBD1 (6 bases). CDR3 length: 16 amino acids. The germline V and J ends were trimmed by 6 bases and 1 base, with 21 bases remaining between them. In germline, CDR1 is DFQATT, CDR2 SNEGSKA (reference sequence). In DNA, the CDR3 is TGCAGTGCCCCAGGGCCACAGGGTAGCGGGAACACTGAAGCTTTCTTT. Translation gives CSAPGPQGSGNTEAFF.

In its sample, this clonotype was seen many times. V gene TRBV7-9 combines with J gene TRBJ2-3, with 7 bases aligning to TRBD2. This CDR3 is 17 amino acids long. Germline CDR1 reads SEHNR; CDR2 reads FQNEAQ (reference sequence). The V gene end was trimmed by 5 bases and the J gene end by 2 bases; junction bases not matched to a gene: 13. CDR3 DNA: TGTGCCAGCAGCCGTGCGGCGGGACTACCCTTCACAGATACGCAGTATTTT. Translated, it gives CASSRAAGLPFTDTQYF.

The genes are TRBV2 and TRBJ2-3; no clear D. The CDR3 totals 13 residues. V shed 7 bases and J shed 1 base, with 9 bases lying between them. Germline-derived CDR1 and CDR2 are SNHLY and FYNNEI. The chain's CDR3 is CASMKGRTDTQYF. DNA for the CDR3: TGTGCCAGCATGAAAGGGCGCACAGATACGCAGTATTTT.

This clonotype was counted only a few times. This sequence joins TRBV7-7 and TRBJ2-5; 11 nucleotides agree with TRBD2. CDR3 length: 15 residues. J lost 7 bases, V lost 5 bases, and 9 bases had no gene match. Germline lookup yields CDR1 SSHAT and CDR2 FNYEAQ (reference sequence). The CDR3 reads CASSMTSGEAGTQYF. DNA of the CDR3: TGTGCCAGCAGCATGACTAGCGGGGAAGCTGGGACCCAGTACTTC.

This clonotype was observed many times. V and J are TRBV2 and TRBJ2-7; D ambiguous. The CDR3 runs to 13 residues. The germline V gene has CDR1 SNHLY and CDR2 FYNNEI. With 7 bases removed from V and 3 bases from J, the gap between germline ends came to 13 bases. The CDR3 nucleotides are TGTGCCAGCACCGCAAAATGGAGCTACGAGCAGTACGTC. It specifies CASTAKWSYEQYV.

This clonotype was found a few times. J is TRBJ2-3 and V is TRBV20-1; TRBD1 is a possible D gene (5 bases). The V gene's germline CDR1 is DFQATT and CDR2 SNEGSKA (reference sequence). The CDR3 spans 15 residues. Between the trimmed V and J ends, which lost 3 bases and 2 bases, there was a span of 15 bases. The CDR3 DNA follows: TGCAGTGCTAGGCTGGACAAGCATTTCACAGATACGCAGTATTTT. It specifies CSARLDKHFTDTQYF.

This clonotype turned up a few times. The genes are TRBV28 and TRBJ1-2; weak D call: TRBD1 (6 bases). The CDR3 covers 14 residues. Germline V gene sequence: CDR1 MDHEN, CDR2 SYDVKM. V was pared by 3 bases and J by 7 bases, with 15 bases between. CDR3 sequence (DNA): TGTGCCAGCAGTTTGGGGCAGGGGATTTTTGGCTACACCTTC. Its protein product is CASSLGQGIFGYTF.

This clonotype was seen more than once but under ten times. The CDR3, as DNA: TGTGCCAGCAGCGCGTCCGGGACAGGGGGTATCGAGCAGTACTTC. Translated, it gives CASSASGTGGIEQYF. The chain carries TRBV7-9 and TRBJ2-7; 11 bases agree with TRBD1. The CDR3 loop spans 15 amino acids. Germline CDR1 SEHNR, CDR2 FQNEAQ (reference sequence). J was trimmed by 6 bases and V by 5 bases; bases with no gene match: 9.

This clonotype turned up a few times. This chain links TRBV28 with TRBJ1-2; tentatively, D is TRBD1 (5 bases). The CDR3 length is 12 residues. Per germline, CDR1 MDHEN and CDR2 SYDVKM. Trimming stripped 8 bases from V and 8 bases from J, with 15 bases between. CDR3 in DNA: TGTGCCAGCGAGGGGACCCGGGGGGGCTACACCTTC. This gives the protein CASEGTRGGYTF.